The 30 T cell receptor beta chains presented below share a single source sample, sequenced in a study of blood T cell repertoires in COVID-19. Data came from immunoSEQ multiplex PCR; TCRdb stores just in-frame clones and leaves some out. The table includes 45,000 to 65,000 clones, 84% detected once. What was sequenced was peripheral blood. These receptors were obtained from a woman aged 80 or over with acute or convalescent COVID-19.

The rearrangement links TRBV13 to TRBJ2-1; D is undetermined. Looked up from germline, CDR1 is PRHDT and CDR2 is FYEKMQ (reference sequence). V shed 2 bases and J shed 3 bases, with 11 bases lying between them. The CDR3 runs 15 residues. This chain's CDR3 is CASSLQEFYYNEQFF. The CDR3 DNA reads as TGTGCCAGCAGCTTACAGGAATTCTACTACAATGAGCAGTTCTTC.

This clone was counted a single time. CDR3: CASSVAGGSSGNTIYF. In nucleotides, the CDR3 is TGTGCCAGCAGCGTAGCGGGGGGAAGCTCTGGAAACACCATATATTTT. The chain uses TRBV9 and TRBJ1-3, with D possibly matching TRBD1 (5 bases). The CDR3 totals 16 residues. Germline CDR1 reads SGDLS; CDR2 reads YYNGEE. With 0 bases removed from V and 0 bases from J, the gap between germline ends came to 10 bases.

The chain links TRBV9 to TRBJ2-1; D remains unclear. This CDR3 is built from 12 residues. V was cut by 3 bases and J by 5 bases, with 6 bases left in between. Germline CDR1 and CDR2: SGDLS and YYNGEE. The CDR3 nucleotides read TGTGCCAGCAGCGCACAGCACAATGAGCAGTTCTTC. Amino acid sequence: CASSAQHNEQFF. Variable domain in full (rest from reference TRBV9 and TRBJ2-1): DSGVTQTPKHLITATGQRVTLRCSPRSGDLSVYWYQQSLDQGLQFLIQYYNGEERAKGNILERFSAQQFPDLHSELNLSSLELGDSALYFCASSAQHNEQFFGPGTRLTVL.

The chain couples TRBV3-1 (or the pseudogene TRBV3-2) to TRBJ1-6; D perhaps matches TRBD1 (5 bases). The CDR3 contains 15 residues. V was cut by 3 bases and J by 1 base, with 7 bases left in between. Germline V gene sequence: CDR1 LGHDT, CDR2 YNNKEL (reference sequence). The CDR3: CASSQPGSYNSPLHF. In DNA, the CDR3 is TGTGCCAGCAGCCAGCCAGGGTCCTATAATTCACCCCTCCACTTT.

This clone was detected a few times. The rearrangement joins TRBV25-1 to TRBJ1-3; D remains unclear. In germline, CDR1 is MGHDK, CDR2 SYGVNS. The CDR3 covers 16 residues. Trimming left V 2 bases short and J 0 bases short, with 11 bases between. CDR3 region: CASSEEALHSGNTIYF. CDR3 nucleotide sequence: TGTGCCAGCAGTGAAGAGGCCCTCCACTCTGGAAACACCATATATTTT.

The CDR3 loop is CASSLAHRGVETQYF. The CDR3, as DNA: TGTGCCAGCAGCTTGGCCCACCGGGGGGTCGAGACCCAGTACTTC. The chain links TRBV5-4 to TRBJ2-5; 7 nucleotides match TRBD2. The ends lost 0 bases at V and 5 bases at J; junction bases unmatched: 7. The germline gives CDR1 SGHNT, CDR2 YYREEE (reference sequence). The CDR3 consists of 15 residues. Together with reference TRBV5-4 and TRBJ2-5, the CDR3 gives the full variable domain: ETGVTQSPTHLIKTRGQQVTLRCSSQSGHNTVSWYQQALGQGPQFIFQYYREEENGRGNFPPRFSGLQFPNYSSELNVNALELDDSALYLCASSLAHRGVETQYFGPGTRLLVL.

The V call is TRBV30, the J call TRBJ1-1; 10 bases fit TRBD1. The trim removed 3 bases at V and 5 bases at J, leaving 3 bases unmatched. The CDR3 covers 13 residues. Germline CDR1 is GTSNPN and CDR2 is SVGIG (reference sequence). The CDR3 sequence: CAWSDRGRTEAFF. CDR3 sequence (DNA): TGTGCCTGGAGCGACAGGGGGCGAACTGAAGCTTTCTTT.

The chain couples TRBV28 to TRBJ1-1; TRBD1 matches 7 bases. The V gene end was trimmed by 6 bases and the J gene end by 4 bases; junction bases not matched to a gene: 2. The CDR3 is made up of 12 amino acids. Germline V gene sequence: CDR1 MDHEN, CDR2 SYDVKM. CDR3 sequence: CASRGQRTEAFF. The CDR3 DNA reads as TGTGCCAGCAGGGGACAGCGCACTGAAGCTTTCTTT.

This CDR3 reads CASSRDRGTGNTGELFF. CDR3 nucleotides: TGTGCCAGCAGTCGGGACAGAGGAACCGGGAACACCGGGGAGCTGTTTTTT. The rearrangement links TRBV6-2 or TRBV6-3 to TRBJ2-2; 7 positions match TRBD1. This CDR3 is 17 amino acids long. In germline, CDR1 is MNHEY, CDR2 SVGEGT. J was trimmed by 1 base and V by 5 bases; bases with no gene match: 10.

This chain joins TRBV29-1 and TRBJ1-2, with 8 bases aligning to TRBD1. The CDR3 has 13 amino acids. Germline assignment: CDR1 SQVTM and CDR2 ANQGSEA. After removal of 4 bases from V and 3 bases from J, the junction contained 4 bases not matched to a gene. CDR3 protein: CSVAGQGYYGYTF. DNA for the CDR3: TGCAGCGTTGCTGGACAGGGTTACTATGGCTACACCTTC.

The CDR3 protein is CASSPDREAEAFF. CDR3 nucleotides: TGTGCCAGCTCGCCGGACAGGGAGGCTGAAGCTTTCTTT. The chain recombines TRBV18 with TRBJ1-1; 8 bases fit TRBD1. Germline values: CDR1 KGHSH, CDR2 LQKENI. V lost 6 bases to trimming and J lost 6 bases; unmatched junction nucleotides: 6. This CDR3 has 13 residues. The full variable domain, with the rest looked up from reference TRBV18 and TRBJ1-1, is NAGVMQNPRHLVRRRGQEARLRCSPMKGHSHVYWYRQLPEEGLKFMVYLQKENIIDESGMPKERFSAEFPKEGPSILRIQQVVRGDSAAYFCASSPDREAEAFFGQGTRLTVV.

The V and J genes are TRBV7-9 and TRBJ1-1; the D is unclear. CDR1 and CDR2 from the germline V gene are SEHNR and FQNEAQ (reference sequence). V lost 5 bases, J lost 3 bases, and 7 bases lay in between. This CDR3 is built from 12 residues. The CDR3, as DNA: TGTGCCAGCAGCCCCTCGGACACTGAAGCTTTCTTT. Amino acid sequence: CASSPSDTEAFF.

The V call is TRBV6-4, the J call TRBJ1-5; TRBD1 is a possible D gene (5 bases). Deletions cut 5 bases from V and 5 bases from J, with 22 bases between. The CDR3 runs to 17 residues. The germline V gene encodes CDR1 MRHNA and CDR2 SNTAGT. The CDR3 DNA sequence: TGTGCCAGCAGTCCAGACGGACACCCATTCGAGGATCAGCCCCAGCATTTT. Amino acid sequence: CASSPDGHPFEDQPQHF.

The CDR3 DNA is TGTGCCAGCAGTGAAGTGGCGGGTGGAAACACCATATATTTT. The encoded protein is CASSEVAGGNTIYF. This chain uses TRBV6-1 with TRBJ1-3, with unresolved D. Germline-derived CDR1 and CDR2 are MNHNS and SASEGT. The CDR3 consists of 14 residues. Trimming stripped 1 base from V and 3 bases from J, with 7 bases between.

CDR3 coding DNA: TGTGCCAGCAGCCCGCCTGGGCAGGCCTATGGCTACACCTTC. Amino acid sequence: CASSPPGQAYGYTF. The chain couples TRBV21-1 to TRBJ1-2; the DNA was not compared with TRBD1, the D call given in the table. TRBV21-1 is assigned pseudogene status. The CDR3 is made up of 14 amino acids.

The chain carries TRBV6-1 and TRBJ2-3, with TRBD2 as a possible D gene (5 bases). V lost 3 bases and J lost 2, with 18 bases in between. The CDR3 totals 17 residues. Germline CDR1 is MNHNS and CDR2 is SASEGT. For the CDR3, the DNA is TGTGCCAGCAGTGAGGGTTTGAGCGGACCCTTCACAGATACGCAGTATTTT. It specifies CASSEGLSGPFTDTQYF.

The chain employs TRBV4-1 and TRBJ1-3; D is undetermined. The CDR3 extends over 15 amino acids. The germline CDR1 and CDR2 sequences are MGHRA and YSYEKL. Deletions cut 2 bases from V and 0 bases from J, with 8 bases between. In DNA form, the CDR3 reads TGCGCCAGCAGCCAAAACTCCTTCTCTGGAAACACCATATATTTT. It encodes CASSQNSFSGNTIYF.

The V gene is TRBV2, the J gene TRBJ1-4; D possibly corresponds to TRBD1 (5 bases). Trimming shortened V by 7 bases and J by 7 bases, and 16 bases separated the two germline ends. Germline CDR1 SNHLY, CDR2 FYNNEI. The CDR3 covers 14 residues. The chain's CDR3 is CASTLTEVSEKLFF. CDR3 bases: TGTGCCAGCACTCTGACAGAGGTCAGTGAAAAACTGTTTTTT.

CDR3 sequence: CASSWTAGNTIYF. CDR3 nucleotides: TGTGCCAGCAGCTGGACAGCTGGAAACACCATATATTTT. V and J are TRBV7-2 and TRBJ1-3, with D possibly TRBD1 on 6 matching bases. CDR1 and CDR2 from the germline V gene are SGHTA and FQGNSA. CDR3 length: 13 residues. Trimming took 4 bases from V and 2 from J, leaving 6 bases between them.

The CDR3 DNA sequence: TGTGCCAGCTCACCACCGACAGGCGCCTACGAGCAGTACTTC. Protein: CASSPPTGAYEQYF. The chain recombines TRBV18 with TRBJ2-7, with TRBD1 as a possible D gene (6 bases). Deletions cut 0 bases from V and 2 bases from J, with 8 bases between. CDR3 length equals 14 residues. Germline V CDR1 and CDR2: KGHSH, LQKENI.

The V call is TRBV2, the J call TRBJ1-1; no definite D call. CDR1 and CDR2 (germline): SNHLY, FYNNEI. The V end was cut by 8 bases, the J end by 4 bases, with 14 bases between. The CDR3 contains 13 residues. The CDR3 nucleotides read TGTGCCAGCGCGGCGGAGGGCTTCACTGAAGCTTTCTTT. This encodes CASAAEGFTEAFF.

The rearrangement uses TRBV4-2 and TRBJ1-2, with 8 bases matching TRBD1. The CDR3 contains 17 residues. Germline assignment: CDR1 LGHNA and CDR2 YNFKEQ. V was pared by 0 bases and J by 4 bases, with 10 bases of the junction left unmatched. For the CDR3, the DNA is TGTGCCAGCAGCCAAGACCAGGGGGCCCACCGATCCTATGGCTACACCTTC. Translating gives CASSQDQGAHRSYGYTF.

The V and J genes are TRBV7-8 and TRBJ1-1; 7 positions match TRBD1. This CDR3 has 14 amino acids. CDR1 SGHVS and CDR2 FQNEAQ come from the germline V gene. The trim removed 5 bases at V and 1 base at J, leaving 4 bases unmatched. DNA for the CDR3: TGTGCCAGCAGCCGGACAGGCCAGAACACTGAAGCTTTCTTT. Translated, it gives CASSRTGQNTEAFF. The complete variable domain, with remaining parts taken from reference TRBV7-8 and TRBJ1-1, reads GAGVSQSPRYKVAKRGQDVALRCDPISGHVSLFWYQQALGQGPEFLTYFQNEAQLDKSGLPSDRFFAERPEGSVSTLKIQRTQQEDSAVYLCASSRTGQNTEAFFGQGTRLTVV.

The CDR3 spells CASSYSTTGSYNEQFF. The CDR3 DNA reads TGTGCCAGCAGTTACTCGACGACAGGCTCCTACAATGAGCAGTTCTTC. V and J are TRBV6-5 and TRBJ2-1, with D possibly being TRBD1 (6 bases). This CDR3 is 16 amino acids long. Germline CDR1 reads MNHEY; CDR2 reads SVGAGI. V dropped 0 bases and J dropped 0 bases, with 9 bases sitting between them.

This chain joins TRBV19 and TRBJ1-6, with D possibly being TRBD1 (6 bases). The CDR3 has 14 amino acids. Germline loops: CDR1 LNHDA, CDR2 SQIVND (reference sequence). Trimming stripped 10 bases from V and 4 bases from J, with 14 bases between. In DNA form, the CDR3 reads TGTGCCACCCTTCCCACAGGGTATAATTCACCCCTCCACTTT. Its translation: CATLPTGYNSPLHF.

This clone was picked up one time. The chain employs TRBV25-1 and TRBJ2-7, with 7 nucleotides matching TRBD1. J was trimmed by 0 bases and V by 4 bases; bases with no gene match: 3. The CDR3 covers 14 residues. Germline assignment: CDR1 MGHDK and CDR2 SYGVNS. The CDR3: CASSGQGSSYEQYF. The CDR3 DNA follows: TGTGCCAGCAGTGGACAGGGTAGCTCCTACGAGCAGTACTTC.

The chain joins TRBV7-9 to TRBJ1-6; the D is unclear. The CDR3 is made up of 13 amino acids. CDR1 is SEHNR, CDR2 FQNEAQ, per germline (reference sequence). V lost 1 base and J lost 9, with 7 bases in between. CDR3 DNA: TGTGCCAGCAGCTTAGATCAGGTTTCACCCCTCCACTTT. This gives the protein CASSLDQVSPLHF. The full variable domain, completed using reference TRBV7-9 and TRBJ1-6, is DTGVSQNPRHKITKRGQNVTFRCDPISEHNRLYWYRQTLGQGPEFLTYFQNEAQLEKSRLLSDRFSAERPKGSFSTLEIQRTEQGDSAMYLCASSLDQVSPLHFGNGTRLTVT.

J is TRBJ2-5 and V is TRBV5-4; 8 nucleotides align to TRBD2. The germline gives CDR1 SGHNT, CDR2 YYREEE (reference sequence). The trim removed 4 bases at V and 4 bases at J, leaving 18 bases unmatched. The CDR3 runs to 18 residues. In DNA, the CDR3 is TGTGCCAGCAGCCCGGGACTCCACTGGGCGGGAGGACGAGAGACCCAGTACTTC. Residues: CASSPGLHWAGGRETQYF.

The chain links TRBV5-4 to TRBJ2-3; TRBD2 matches 14 bases. The V segment lost 6 bases and the J segment 5 bases; nucleotides outside the gene matches: 8. This CDR3 is built from 16 residues. The V gene's germline CDR1 is SGHNT and CDR2 YYREEE (reference sequence). CDR3 in DNA: TGTGCCAGCACACCGGGACTAGCGGGGGATCAAGATACGCAGTATTTT. The encoded protein is CASTPGLAGDQDTQYF.

The V call is TRBV14, the J call TRBJ2-5; 10 bases align to TRBD1. This CDR3 is 15 amino acids long. The germline CDR1 and CDR2 sequences are SGHDN and FVKESK. Unmatched junction bases numbered 7, after V lost 4 bases and J lost 5 bases. The CDR3 spells CASSPFDRGRETQYF. The DNA of the CDR3 is TGTGCCAGCAGCCCCTTCGACAGGGGGCGTGAGACCCAGTACTTC.